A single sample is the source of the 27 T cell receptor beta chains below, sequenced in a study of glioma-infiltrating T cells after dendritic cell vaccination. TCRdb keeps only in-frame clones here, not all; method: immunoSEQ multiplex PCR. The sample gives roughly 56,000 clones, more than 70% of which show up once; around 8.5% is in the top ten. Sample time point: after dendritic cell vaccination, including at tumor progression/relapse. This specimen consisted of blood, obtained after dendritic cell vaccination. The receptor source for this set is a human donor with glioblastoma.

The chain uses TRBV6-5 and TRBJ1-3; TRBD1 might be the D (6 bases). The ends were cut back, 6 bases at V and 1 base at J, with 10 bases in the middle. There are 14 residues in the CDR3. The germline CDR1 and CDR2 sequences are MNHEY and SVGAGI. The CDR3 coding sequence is TGTGCCAGCAGGTTCAGGGGATCTGGAAACACCATATATTTT. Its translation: CASRFRGSGNTIYF.

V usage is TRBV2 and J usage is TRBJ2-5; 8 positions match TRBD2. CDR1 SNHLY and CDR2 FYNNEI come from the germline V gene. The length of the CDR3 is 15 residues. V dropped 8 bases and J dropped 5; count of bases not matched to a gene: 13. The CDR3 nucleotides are TGTGCCAGCTCTCCGAGGGGACTAGTGTCGGAGACCCAGTACTTC. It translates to CASSPRGLVSETQYF.

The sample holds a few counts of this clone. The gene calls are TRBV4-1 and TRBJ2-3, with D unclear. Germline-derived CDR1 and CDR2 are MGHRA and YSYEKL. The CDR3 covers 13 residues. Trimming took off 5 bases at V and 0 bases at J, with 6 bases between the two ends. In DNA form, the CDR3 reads TGCGCCAGCAGCTTCGTAAGCACAGATACGCAGTATTTT. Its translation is CASSFVSTDTQYF.

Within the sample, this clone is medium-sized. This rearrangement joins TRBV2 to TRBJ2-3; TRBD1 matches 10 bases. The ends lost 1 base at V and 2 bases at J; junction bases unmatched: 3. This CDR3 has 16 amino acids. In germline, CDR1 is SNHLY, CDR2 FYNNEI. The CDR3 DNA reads TGTGCCAGCAGTGAAGGAGGGACAGGGGTCACAGATACGCAGTATTTT. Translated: CASSEGGTGVTDTQYF.

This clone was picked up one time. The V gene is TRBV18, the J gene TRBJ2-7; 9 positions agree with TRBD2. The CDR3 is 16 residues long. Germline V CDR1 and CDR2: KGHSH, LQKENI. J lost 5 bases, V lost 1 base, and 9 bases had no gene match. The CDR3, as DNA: TGTGCCAGCTCACCACGGGTTAGCGGGGGCGAACACGAGCAGTACTTC. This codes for CASSPRVSGGEHEQYF.

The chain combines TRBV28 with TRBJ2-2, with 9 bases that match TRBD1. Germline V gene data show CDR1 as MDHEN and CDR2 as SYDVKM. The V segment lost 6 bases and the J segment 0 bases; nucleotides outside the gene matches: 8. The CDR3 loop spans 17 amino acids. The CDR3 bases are TGTGCCAGCAGGCATGACAGGGGGTCGGCGAACACCGGGGAGCTGTTTTTT. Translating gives CASRHDRGSANTGELFF.

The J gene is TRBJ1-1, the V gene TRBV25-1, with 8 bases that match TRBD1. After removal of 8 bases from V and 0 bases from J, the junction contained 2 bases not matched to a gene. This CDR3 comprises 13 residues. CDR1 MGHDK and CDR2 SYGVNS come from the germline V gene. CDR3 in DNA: TGTGCCAGCGAACAGGGGGTGAACACTGAAGCTTTCTTT. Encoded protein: CASEQGVNTEAFF.

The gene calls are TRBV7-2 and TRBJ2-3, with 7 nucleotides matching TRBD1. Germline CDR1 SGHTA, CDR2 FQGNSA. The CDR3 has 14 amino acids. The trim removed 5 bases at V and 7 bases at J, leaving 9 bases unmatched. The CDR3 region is CASSLGGETHTQYF. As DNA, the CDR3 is TGTGCCAGCAGCCTAGGGGGCGAGACCCATACGCAGTATTTT.

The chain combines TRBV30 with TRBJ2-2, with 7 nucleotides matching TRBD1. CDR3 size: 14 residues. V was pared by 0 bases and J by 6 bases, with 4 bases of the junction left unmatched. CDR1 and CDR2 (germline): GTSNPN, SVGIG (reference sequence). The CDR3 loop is CAWSVPDRAGELFF. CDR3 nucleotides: TGTGCCTGGAGTGTACCTGACAGGGCCGGGGAGCTGTTTTTT.

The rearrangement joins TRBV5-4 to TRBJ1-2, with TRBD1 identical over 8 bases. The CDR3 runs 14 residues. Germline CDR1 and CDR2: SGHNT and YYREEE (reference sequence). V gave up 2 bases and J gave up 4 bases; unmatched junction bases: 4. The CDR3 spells CASSFRGQAYGYTF. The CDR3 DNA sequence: TGTGCCAGCAGCTTCAGGGGGCAGGCCTATGGCTACACCTTC.

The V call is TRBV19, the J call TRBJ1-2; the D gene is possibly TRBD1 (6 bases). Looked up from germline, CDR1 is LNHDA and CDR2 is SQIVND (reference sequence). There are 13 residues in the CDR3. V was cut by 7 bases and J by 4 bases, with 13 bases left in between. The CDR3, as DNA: TGTGCCAGTACCCCAACAGGGAGCTATGGCTACACCTTC. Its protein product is CASTPTGSYGYTF.

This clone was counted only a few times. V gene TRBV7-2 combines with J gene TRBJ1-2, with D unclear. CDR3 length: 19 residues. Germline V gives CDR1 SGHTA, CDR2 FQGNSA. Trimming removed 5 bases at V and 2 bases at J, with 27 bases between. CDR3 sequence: CASSPLPGPAGLLNYGYTF. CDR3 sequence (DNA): TGTGCCAGCAGCCCCCTACCCGGCCCAGCAGGCCTATTAAACTATGGCTACACCTTC.

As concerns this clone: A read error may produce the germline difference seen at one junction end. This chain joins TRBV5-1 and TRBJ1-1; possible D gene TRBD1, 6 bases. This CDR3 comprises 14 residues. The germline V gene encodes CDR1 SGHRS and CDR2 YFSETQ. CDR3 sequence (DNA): TGCGCCAGCAGCTTGACAGGGTTGAAGACTGAAGCTTTCTTT. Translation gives CASSLTGLKTEAFF.

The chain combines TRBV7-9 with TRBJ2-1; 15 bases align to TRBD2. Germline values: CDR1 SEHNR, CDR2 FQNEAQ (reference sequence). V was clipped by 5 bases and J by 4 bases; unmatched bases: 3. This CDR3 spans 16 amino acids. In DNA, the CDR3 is TGTGCCAGCAGCACCGGGACTAGCGGGGGGTACAATGAGCAGTTCTTC. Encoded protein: CASSTGTSGGYNEQFF.

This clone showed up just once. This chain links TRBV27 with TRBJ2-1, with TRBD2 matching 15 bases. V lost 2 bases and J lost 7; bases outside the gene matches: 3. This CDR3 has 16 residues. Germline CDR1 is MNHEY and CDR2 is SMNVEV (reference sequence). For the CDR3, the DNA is TGTGCCAGCAGTTTACGGACTAGCGGGGGGGCTAATGAGCAGTTCTTC. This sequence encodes CASSLRTSGGANEQFF.

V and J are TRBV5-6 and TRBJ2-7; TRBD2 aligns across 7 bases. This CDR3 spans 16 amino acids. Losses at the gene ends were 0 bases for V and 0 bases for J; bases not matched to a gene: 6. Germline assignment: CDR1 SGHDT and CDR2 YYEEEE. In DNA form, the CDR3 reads TGTGCCAGCAGCTTGGCCGGGGGGTTTGGCTCCTACGAGCAGTACTTC. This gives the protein CASSLAGGFGSYEQYF.

The CDR3: CASRIAGGKPNEQFF. DNA of the CDR3: TGTGCCAGCAGAATAGCGGGGGGAAAACCTAATGAGCAGTTCTTC. V and J are TRBV27 and TRBJ2-1; 10 bases align to TRBD2. Unmatched junction bases numbered 9, after V lost 6 bases and J lost 7 bases. The CDR3 has 15 amino acids. The germline CDR1 and CDR2 sequences are MNHEY and SMNVEV (reference sequence).

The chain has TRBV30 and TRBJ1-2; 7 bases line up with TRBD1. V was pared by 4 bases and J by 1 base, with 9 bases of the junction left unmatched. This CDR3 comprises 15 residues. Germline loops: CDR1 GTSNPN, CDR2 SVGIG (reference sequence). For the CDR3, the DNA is TGTGCCTGGATGGCCGCGACAGGGTATAACTATGGCTACACCTTC. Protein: CAWMAATGYNYGYTF. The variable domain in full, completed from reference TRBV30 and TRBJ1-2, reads SQTIHQWPATLVQPVGSPLSLECTVEGTSNPNLYWYRQAAGRGLQLLFYSVGIGQISSEVPQNLSASRPQDRQFILSSKKLLLSDSGFYLCAWMAATGYNYGYTFGSGTRLTVV.

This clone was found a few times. CDR3 in DNA: TGTGCCAGCAGCGAAGCAGGGTACGGAAACATTCAGTACTTC. Protein product: CASSEAGYGNIQYF. This sequence joins TRBV9 and TRBJ2-4; possibly TRBD1 for D (5 bases). The germline V gene encodes CDR1 SGDLS and CDR2 YYNGEE. Between the trimmed V and J ends, which lost 3 bases and 6 bases, there was a span of 13 bases. The CDR3 consists of 14 residues. Drawing the rest from reference TRBV9 and TRBJ2-4, the complete variable domain is DSGVTQTPKHLITATGQRVTLRCSPRSGDLSVYWYQQSLDQGLQFLIQYYNGEERAKGNILERFSAQQFPDLHSELNLSSLELGDSALYFCASSEAGYGNIQYFGAGTRLSVL.

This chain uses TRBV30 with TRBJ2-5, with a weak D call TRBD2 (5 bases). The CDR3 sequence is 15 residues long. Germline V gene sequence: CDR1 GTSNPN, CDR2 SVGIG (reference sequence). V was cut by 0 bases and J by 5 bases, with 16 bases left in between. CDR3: CAWSVQDRRQETQYF. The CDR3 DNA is TGTGCCTGGAGTGTACAAGACCGGAGGCAGGAGACCCAGTACTTC.

CDR3 sequence: CASSQVHSLESEQYF. In nucleotides, the CDR3 is TGCGCCAGCAGCCAAGTTCATTCCCTAGAGAGCGAGCAGTACTTC. This rearrangement joins TRBV4-1 to TRBJ2-7; D gene ambiguous. V gave up 1 base and J gave up 6 bases, with 16 bases separating them. Germline V gives CDR1 MGHRA, CDR2 YSYEKL. The CDR3 consists of 15 residues.

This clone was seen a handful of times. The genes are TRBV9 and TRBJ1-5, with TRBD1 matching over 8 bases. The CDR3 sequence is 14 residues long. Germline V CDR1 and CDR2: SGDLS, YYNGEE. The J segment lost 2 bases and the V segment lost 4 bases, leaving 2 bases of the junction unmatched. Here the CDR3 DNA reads TGTGCCAGCAGCCAGGGACAGGGCAATCAGCCCCAGCATTTT. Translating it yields CASSQGQGNQPQHF.

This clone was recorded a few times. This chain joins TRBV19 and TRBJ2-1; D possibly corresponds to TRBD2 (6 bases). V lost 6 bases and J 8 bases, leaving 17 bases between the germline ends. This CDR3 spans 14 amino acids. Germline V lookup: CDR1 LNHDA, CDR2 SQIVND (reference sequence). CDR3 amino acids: CASSAQTSSDEQFF. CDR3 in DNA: TGTGCCAGTAGCGCTCAGACTAGTTCCGATGAGCAGTTCTTC.

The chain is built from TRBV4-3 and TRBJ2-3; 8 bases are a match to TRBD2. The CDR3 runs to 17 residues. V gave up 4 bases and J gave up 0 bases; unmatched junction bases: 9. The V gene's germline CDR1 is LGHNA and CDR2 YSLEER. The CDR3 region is CASSPRGGPYSTDTQYF. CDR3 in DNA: TGCGCCAGCAGCCCTCGCGGGGGGCCCTATAGCACAGATACGCAGTATTTT.

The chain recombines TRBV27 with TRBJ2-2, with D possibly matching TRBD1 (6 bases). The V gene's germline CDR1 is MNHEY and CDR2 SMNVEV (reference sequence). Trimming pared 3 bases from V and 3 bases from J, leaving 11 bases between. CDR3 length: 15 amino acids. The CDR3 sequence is CASSLDSWYTGELFF. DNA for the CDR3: TGTGCCAGCAGTTTGGACAGTTGGTACACCGGGGAGCTGTTTTTT.

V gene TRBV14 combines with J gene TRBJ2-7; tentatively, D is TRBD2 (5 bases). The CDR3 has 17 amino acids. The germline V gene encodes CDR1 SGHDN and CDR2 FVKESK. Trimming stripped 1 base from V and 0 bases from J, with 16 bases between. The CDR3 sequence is CASSQVGGTVISYEQYF. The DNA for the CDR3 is TGTGCCAGCAGCCAAGTAGGAGGAACCGTCATCTCCTACGAGCAGTACTTC.

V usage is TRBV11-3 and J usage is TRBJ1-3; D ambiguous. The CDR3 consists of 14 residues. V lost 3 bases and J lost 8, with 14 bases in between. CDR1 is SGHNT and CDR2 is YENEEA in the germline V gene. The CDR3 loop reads CASSFEAVGDTIYF. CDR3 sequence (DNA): TGTGCCAGCAGCTTCGAGGCTGTCGGAGACACCATATATTTT.